This is a list of T cell receptor beta chains from one sample in a study of CD8+ T cells in alopecia areata. Sequencing was performed with immunoSEQ multiplex PCR; in TCRdb, only in-frame clones are kept and a portion is missing. The table has 100,000 to 130,000 clones, under 60% seen once. The sample taken for sequencing was NKG2D-low CD8+ T cells sorted from blood. The receptors shown here come from a human donor with alopecia areata. The conserved cysteine and the conserved F or W are not part of the CDR3 here. Where a row states a size, it is once, few, many or the class of an expanded clone; other rows omit it.

size | J | V | CDR3
. | TRBJ1-1 | TRBV5-1 | ASSLRGVAGDTEAF
. | TRBJ2-7 | TRBV7-3 | ASSSQSNEQY
. | TRBJ2-1 | TRBV6-5 | ASRYQGLSYNEQF
. | TRBJ2-1 | TRBV6-6 | ASSLGGTEQF
. | TRBJ1-1 | TRBV5-1 | ASSLAGTGRSKSEAF
. | TRBJ2-5 | TRBV7-9 | ASSSDYRDLGETQY
. | TRBJ1-5 | TRBV7-8 | ASSLKSGVAQPQH
. | TRBJ1-1 | TRBV28 | ASSLRKMNTEAF
. | TRBJ2-1 | TRBV5-6 | ASSLAYQSNEQF
. | . | TRBV7-9 | ASSNDLTSYEQY
. | TRBJ2-7 | TRBV28 | ASSPFVGGNSYEQY
. | TRBJ1-1 | TRBV18 | ASSPGPNTEAF
few | TRBJ1-2 | TRBV2 | ASSDITSSQYGYT
. | TRBJ1-1 | TRBV4-2 | ASSQVKGGTEAF
. | TRBJ1-2 | TRBV6-5 | AVTGQGLFGGYT
. | TRBJ2-2 | TRBV5-6 | ASSLSELTGELF
. | TRBJ2-1 | TRBV4-1 | ASSQGEREYNEQF
. | TRBJ2-3 | TRBV7-9 | ASNPAGGSTDTQY
. | TRBJ2-1 | TRBV5-8 | ASSLSLRESSYNEQF
. | TRBJ2-7 | TRBV7-6 | ASSAGTGDFYEQY
. | TRBJ2-1 | TRBV7-8 | ASSPSTTGYEQF
. | TRBJ2-1 | TRBV10-2 | ASSESVGQF
few | TRBJ1-1 | TRBV29-1 | SVFGTEAF
few | TRBJ2-2 | TRBV23-1 | ASSPQGPRGELF
few | TRBJ1-1 | TRBV18 | ASSPFPDTNTEAF
. | TRBJ2-7 | TRBV2 | ASISTPSYEQY
. | TRBJ2-5 | TRBV9 | ASSVAASGITETQY
. | TRBJ2-5 | TRBV6-6 | ASSYDWREAQETQY
. | TRBJ2-7 | TRBV5-6 | ASIPARTGGSYEQY
. | TRBJ2-5 | TRBV2 | ASSDSLAGAVQTQY
. | TRBJ2-2 | TRBV5-1 | ASSLETYGTGELF
few | TRBJ1-1 | TRBV9 | ASSVVEANTEAF
. | TRBJ1-1 | TRBV29-1 | SVVSNTEAF
. | TRBJ2-7 | TRBV7-8 | ASSTGTSGGRYEQY
few | TRBJ1-3 | TRBV28 | ASSDWTGDSGNTIY
. | TRBJ2-7 | TRBV7-8 | ASSSTQSIAGTSTLIYEQY
. | TRBJ2-1 | TRBV5-4 | ASSLGLAGDPEQF
. | TRBJ2-7 | TRBV28 | ASSLDVRAYEQY
. | TRBJ2-3 | TRBV13 | ASSYAGGDSDTQY
once | TRBJ1-2 | TRBV18 | ASSPPGETNYGYT
. | TRBJ1-1 | TRBV4-1 | ASSPGGREAF
. | TRBJ2-7 | TRBV5-6 | ASSLVRENPYEQY
. | TRBJ2-7 | TRBV4-1 | ASSQAPYRYEQY
few | TRBJ2-1 | TRBV7-9 | ASTSASYNEQF
. | TRBJ2-2 | TRBV5-6 | ASSFGSNTGELF
few | TRBJ2-7 | TRBV2 | ASLLNEQY